This T cell receptor (beta chain) was recovered during a study of blood T cell repertoires in COVID-19. This CDR3 is 16 amino acids long. Trimming at V came to 5 bases and at J to 1 base, leaving 10 bases not matched to a gene. The germline V gene has CDR1 SGHVS and CDR2 FNYEAQ. The assay was immunoSEQ multiplex PCR, and TCRdb's table has in-frame clones only and misses some. This table holds more than 110,000 clones, approximately 85% found once. This receptor was taken from a man in his fifties or sixties with acute or convalescent COVID-19. This chain uses TRBV7-6 with TRBJ2-7; TRBD1 aligns across 8 bases. The material sequenced was peripheral blood. The CDR3 protein is CASSPRQGLKSYEQYF. Written as DNA, the CDR3 is TGTGCCAGCAGCCCCAGACAGGGGCTAAAGTCCTACGAGCAGTACTTC.